These 12 T cell receptor beta chains were sequenced from one sample in a study of blood T cell repertoires in COVID-19. Sequencing used immunoSEQ multiplex PCR; TCRdb keeps in-frame clones, though not all of them. The profile shows some 120,000 clones, about 89% of them singletons. What was sequenced was peripheral blood. These receptors were collected from a human donor with acute or convalescent COVID-19. The donor label of this sample is uncertain.

The V gene is TRBV5-1, the J gene TRBJ1-1, with TRBD1 as a possible D gene (5 bases). Germline V gene sequence: CDR1 SGHRS, CDR2 YFSETQ. V was cut by 3 bases and J by 0 bases, with 12 bases left in between. The CDR3 contains 15 residues. The CDR3 spells CASSSGILMNTEAFF. CDR3 DNA: TGCGCCAGCAGCTCAGGGATCCTAATGAACACTGAAGCTTTCTTT.

The chain joins TRBV5-1 to TRBJ1-3; TRBD1 aligns across 7 bases. The germline V gene encodes CDR1 SGHRS and CDR2 YFSETQ. The length of the CDR3 is 17 residues. After removal of 0 bases from V and 0 bases from J, the junction contained 6 bases not matched to a gene. This CDR3 is CASSLGLGQLSGNTIYF. The CDR3 DNA follows: TGCGCCAGCAGCTTGGGGTTGGGACAGCTCTCTGGAAACACCATATATTTT.

This clone was seen a single time. This chain joins TRBV27 and TRBJ2-1; D gene ambiguous. Germline CDR1 is MNHEY and CDR2 is SMNVEV (reference sequence). With 6 bases removed from V and 4 bases from J, the gap between germline ends came to 13 bases. The CDR3 totals 14 residues. CDR3: CASSRYRVYNEQFF. CDR3 sequence (DNA): TGTGCCAGCAGCCGGTACCGAGTTTACAATGAGCAGTTCTTC.

The gene calls are TRBV5-1 and TRBJ1-2; the match to TRBD1 covers 7 bases. The V gene's germline CDR1 is SGHRS and CDR2 YFSETQ. Trimming at V came to 4 bases and at J to 0 bases, leaving 6 bases not matched to a gene. CDR3 length: 15 residues. Here the CDR3 reads CASSRDSQANYGYTF. Here the CDR3 DNA reads TGCGCCAGCAGCCGGGACAGTCAAGCTAACTATGGCTACACCTTC.

This clone has just one count. This chain's CDR3 is CASSSVAGAYQETQYF. The DNA of the CDR3 is TGTGCCAGCAGCTCTGTAGCGGGAGCATACCAAGAGACCCAGTACTTC. This rearrangement joins TRBV7-9 to TRBJ2-5; TRBD2 matches 9 bases. Per germline, CDR1 SEHNR and CDR2 FQNEAQ (reference sequence). The junction had 6 bases not matched to a gene; V was cut back by 4 bases and J by 0 bases. This CDR3 spans 16 amino acids.

The count of this clone is one. V and J are TRBV28 and TRBJ2-3; tentatively, D is TRBD2 (5 bases). V was clipped by 8 bases and J by 4 bases, with 10 bases between them. The CDR3 consists of 12 residues. CDR1 and CDR2 from the germline V gene are MDHEN and SYDVKM. This CDR3 reads CASGGRADTQYF. The CDR3 bases are TGTGCCAGCGGAGGAAGGGCAGATACGCAGTATTTT. The full variable domain, in which reference TRBV28 and TRBJ2-3 provide the parts outside the CDR3, is DVKVTQSSRYLVKRTGEKVFLECVQDMDHENMFWYRQDPGLGLRLIYFSYDVKMKEKGDIPEGYSVSREKKERFSLILESASTNQTSMYLCASGGRADTQYFGPGTRLTVL.

The CDR3 sequence: CASRSQGPTPGQYF. The CDR3, as DNA: TGTGCCAGCAGGTCACAGGGGCCTACCCCGGGGCAGTACTTC. The chain has TRBV2 and TRBJ2-7; 7 positions agree with TRBD1. Unmatched junction bases numbered 14, after V lost 6 bases and J lost 9 bases. This CDR3 is built from 14 residues. Germline CDR1 reads SNHLY; CDR2 reads FYNNEI.

This chain's CDR3 is CASSYWGRGLNTEAFF. In DNA form, the CDR3 reads TGTGCCAGCAGTTACTGGGGGCGCGGGTTGAACACTGAAGCTTTCTTT. The chain uses TRBV6-2 or TRBV6-3 and TRBJ1-1, with a possible D match to TRBD1 (6 bases). CDR1 and CDR2 from the germline V gene are MNHEY and SVGEGT. The V end lost 1 base, the J end lost 0 bases, and 12 bases lay between the germline ends. This CDR3 is built from 16 residues.

The chain uses TRBV23-1 and TRBJ1-4; D is undetermined. TRBV23-1 qualifies as an ORF whose function is uncertain. With 0 bases removed from V and 8 bases from J, the gap between germline ends came to 13 bases. This CDR3 contains 15 residues. CDR3: CASSQSRGIAEKLFF. The CDR3 DNA follows: TGCGCCAGCAGTCAATCTCGGGGTATTGCGGAAAAACTGTTTTTT.

This clone was observed a few times. The chain links TRBV2 to TRBJ1-4; TRBD1 is a possible D gene (5 bases). Trimming shortened V by 6 bases and J by 5 bases, and 13 bases separated the two germline ends. Per germline, CDR1 SNHLY and CDR2 FYNNEI. The length of the CDR3 is 14 residues. As DNA, the CDR3 is TGTGCCAGCAGGGCTGACAGTCTAAATGAAAAACTGTTTTTT. Translation gives CASRADSLNEKLFF.

The J gene is TRBJ1-3, the V gene TRBV28; 9 bases map to TRBD1. With 6 bases clipped from V and 7 bases from J, the junction kept 4 bases outside the gene matches. Looked up from germline, CDR1 is MDHEN and CDR2 is SYDVKM. This CDR3 has 13 amino acids. The CDR3 DNA reads as TGTGCCAGCAGGGGACAGGGTACGAACACCATATATTTT. It encodes CASRGQGTNTIYF.

This clone was recorded only once. The rearrangement uses TRBV6-5 and TRBJ2-2; TRBD1 agrees at 8 bases. The V segment lost 6 bases and the J segment 6 bases; nucleotides outside the gene matches: 3. Germline assignment: CDR1 MNHEY and CDR2 SVGAGI. CDR3 size: 13 residues. CDR3 protein: CASSQQGAGELFF. In nucleotides, the CDR3 is TGTGCCAGCAGCCAACAGGGGGCCGGGGAGCTGTTTTTT.